At least ten counts were recorded for the clone carrying this T cell receptor beta chain. Amplified TCR beta CDR3 regions came from RNA transcripts. HTBI primers were employed in a first-round RT-PCR of the TCR CDR3. TCRdb called the multiplex PCR reads again in MiXCR, with one record for every CDR3 protein. The sample includes approximately 610,000 distinct CDR3 sequences, 14% to 15% of them seen just once. Germline V gene data show CDR1 as MNHNS and CDR2 as SASEGT. After removal of 4 bases from V and 4 bases from J, the junction contained 7 bases not matched to a gene. CDR3 size: 16 residues. The data belong to a study of T cells in Graves' hyperthyroidism and ophthalmopathy. About the research overall: Blood from the periphery was taken at initial diagnosis, before any treatment.

This chain links TRBV6-1 with TRBJ2-5, with 12 bases aligning to TRBD2. The source material was blood. The source is a woman in her thirties or forties with Graves' ophthalmopathy. CDR3 in amino acids: CASSAPTSGRVETQYF. The CDR3 DNA reads as TGTGCCAGCAGTGCACCGACTAGCGGGAGAGTAGAGACCCAGTACTTC.